What follows are 17 T cell receptor beta chains derived from one specimen sequenced in a study of early T cells in non-severe SARS-CoV-2 infection. MiXCR, applied by TCRdb to the 5' RACE reads, yields one record per CDR3 protein. This table has 75,000 or so distinct CDR3 sequences, 14% appearing once. The source material was whole blood. The receptor source for this set is an adult who was a healthcare worker with PCR-confirmed SARS-CoV-2 infection or an uninfected control (not recorded which).

This clonotype was found a few times. The chain has TRBV4-2 and TRBJ2-1; a possible D gene is TRBD1 (6 bases). Germline V lookup: CDR1 LGHNA, CDR2 YNFKEQ. The germline V and J ends were trimmed by 1 base and 4 bases, with 14 bases remaining between them. CDR3 length equals 16 residues. The CDR3 DNA reads TGTGCCAGCAGCCAAGCCGGGCCAGGGGAGTACAATGAGCAGTTCTTC. Translation gives CASSQAGPGEYNEQFF.

The V gene is TRBV7-2, the J gene TRBJ1-1; no clear D. Trimming pared 2 bases from V and 1 base from J, leaving 8 bases between. The CDR3 totals 14 residues. Germline CDR1 reads SGHTA; CDR2 reads FQGNSA. CDR3 sequence: CASSLPYGNTEAFF. As DNA, the CDR3 is TGTGCCAGCAGCTTACCTTACGGGAACACTGAAGCTTTCTTT. The whole variable domain, filled in from reference TRBV7-2 and TRBJ1-1, reads GAGVSQSPSNKVTEKGKDVELRCDPISGHTALYWYRQSLGQGLEFLIYFQGNSAPDKSGLPSDRFSAERTGGSVSTLTIQRTQQEDSAVYLCASSLPYGNTEAFFGQGTRLTVV.

The rearrangement links TRBV14 to TRBJ2-5; a possible D gene is TRBD2 (5 bases). This CDR3 has 15 residues. The V and J ends lost 0 bases and 3 bases respectively, with 11 bases between them. The germline V gene has CDR1 SGHDN and CDR2 FVKESK. CDR3 nucleotide sequence: TGTGCCAGCAGCCAAGAATTGGTGAGGGAAGAGACCCAGTACTTC. Translated: CASSQELVREETQYF.

Concerning this clonotype itself: It may be a read error: a sequence one base away is much more abundant. The chain combines TRBV28 with TRBJ2-7, with D perhaps being TRBD1 or TRBD2 (6 bases each). Germline V gene sequence: CDR1 MDHEN, CDR2 SYDVKM. The CDR3 is 15 residues long. V was trimmed by 6 bases and J by 0 bases, leaving 15 bases between them. The CDR3 DNA sequence: TGTGCCAGCAGCGTGTCGGGGGCAAGCTCCTACGAGCAGTACTTC. This sequence encodes CASSVSGASSYEQYF. Using reference TRBV28 and TRBJ2-7 for the parts outside the CDR3, the full variable domain is DVKVTQSSRYLVKRTGEKVFLECVQDMDHENMFWYRQDPGLGLRLIYFSYDVKMKEKGDIPEGYSVSREKKERFSLILESASTNQTSMYLCASSVSGASSYEQYFGPGTRLTVT.

V usage is TRBV9 and J usage is TRBJ2-7; D is tentatively TRBD1 or TRBD2 (5 bases each). Germline CDR1 and CDR2: SGDLS and YYNGEE. This CDR3 is built from 14 residues. Deletions cut 5 bases from V and 7 bases from J, with 19 bases between. The CDR3, as DNA: TGTGCCAGCAGTGAGGGGCTAGCCCTGGGTGAGCAGTACTTC. It codes for CASSEGLALGEQYF. The variable domain in full, with the rest retrieved from reference TRBV9 and TRBJ2-7, is DSGVTQTPKHLITATGQRVTLRCSPRSGDLSVYWYQQSLDQGLQFLIQYYNGEERAKGNILERFSAQQFPDLHSELNLSSLELGDSALYFCASSEGLALGEQYFGPGTRLTVT.

At least ten counts were recorded for this clonotype. The chain combines TRBV7-9 with TRBJ2-3; D unresolved. Germline V gives CDR1 SEHNR, CDR2 FQNEAQ (reference sequence). Trimming left V 2 bases short and J 6 bases short, with 12 bases between. The CDR3 contains 14 residues. The CDR3, as DNA: TGTGCCAGCAGCTTATATTCATACTCCGATACGCAGTATTTT. Encoded protein: CASSLYSYSDTQYF.

V usage is TRBV20-1 and J usage is TRBJ1-5, with D possibly matching TRBD1 (6 bases). V was shortened by 3 bases and J by 5 bases, with 11 bases between the two germline ends. The V gene's germline CDR1 is DFQATT and CDR2 SNEGSKA (reference sequence). CDR3 size: 13 residues. CDR3 coding DNA: TGCAGTGCTAGGGACAGCCTTGATCAGCCCCAGCATTTT. Translation: CSARDSLDQPQHF.

This clonotype was observed a handful of times. DNA of the CDR3: TGTGCCAGTAGTACCAACAGGGGCAACGGCGAAAAACTGTTTTTT. This gives the protein CASSTNRGNGEKLFF. The J gene is TRBJ1-4, the V gene TRBV19, with 7 bases aligning to TRBD1. Germline V lookup: CDR1 LNHDA, CDR2 SQIVND (reference sequence). This CDR3 contains 15 residues. V was pared by 4 bases and J by 8 bases, with 10 bases of the junction left unmatched.

The chain links TRBV11-1 to TRBJ2-7, with TRBD2 matching over 8 bases. In germline, CDR1 is SGHAT, CDR2 FQDESV (reference sequence). With V trimmed by 4 bases and J by 3 bases, 5 bases remained unmatched. CDR3 size: 14 residues. As DNA, the CDR3 is TGTGCCAGCAGCTCAAGCGGGGGAGTCTACGAGCAGTACTTC. Translating gives CASSSSGGVYEQYF.

This clonotype was counted a few times. This rearrangement joins TRBV11-2 to TRBJ2-7; D not resolved. V was trimmed by 4 bases and J by 6 bases, leaving 13 bases between them. The germline gives CDR1 SGHAT, CDR2 FQNNGV. This CDR3 has 13 amino acids. CDR3: CASSSRSVGEQYF. DNA for the CDR3: TGTGCCAGCAGCTCACGTTCAGTGGGCGAGCAGTACTTC.

The chain's CDR3 is CASSQVFGIQETQYF. The CDR3 bases are TGTGCCAGCAGCCAAGTATTTGGCATCCAAGAGACCCAGTACTTC. J is TRBJ2-5 and V is TRBV14; D call uncertain. From germline, CDR1 is SGHDN and CDR2 FVKESK. This CDR3 comprises 15 residues. V lost 1 base and J 1 base, leaving 10 bases between the germline ends.

This clonotype was seen many times. The gene calls are TRBV3-1 and TRBJ2-2; D may match TRBD1 or TRBD2 (5 bases each). V was pared by 5 bases and J by 7 bases, with 14 bases between. This CDR3 region has 14 residues. The germline V gene encodes CDR1 LGHDT and CDR2 YNNKEL (reference sequence). The CDR3 coding sequence is TGTGCCAGCAGCTCCCGGGACGCAAACGGGGAGCTGTTTTTT. It codes for CASSSRDANGELFF.

V gene TRBV7-8 combines with J gene TRBJ2-5; a weak D match, TRBD2 (6 bases). V was shortened by 2 bases and J by 5 bases, with 12 bases between the two germline ends. The germline V gene encodes CDR1 SGHVS and CDR2 FQNEAQ. The CDR3 is made up of 14 amino acids. Here the CDR3 reads CASSLPSGVETQYF. CDR3 in DNA: TGTGCCAGCAGCTTACCCTCGGGGGTTGAGACCCAGTACTTC.

The V call is TRBV11-2, the J call TRBJ2-3; D is ambiguous. This CDR3 region has 15 residues. Germline V gives CDR1 SGHAT, CDR2 FQNNGV. The V and J ends lost 2 bases and 2 bases respectively, with 11 bases between them. CDR3 coding DNA: TGTGCCAGCAGCTTATTAGATGCGCCCACAGATACGCAGTATTTT. This sequence encodes CASSLLDAPTDTQYF.

The CDR3 nucleotides are TGTGCCAGCTCCCTGACCCAGGGAGTCGCCAATCAGCCCCAGCATTTT. Translating gives CASSLTQGVANQPQHF. This chain uses TRBV18 with TRBJ1-5, with D possibly being TRBD1 (5 bases). This CDR3 is 16 amino acids long. Germline CDR1 is KGHSH and CDR2 is LQKENI. Deletions cut 6 bases from V and 3 bases from J, with 18 bases between.

The DNA for the CDR3 is TGTGCCAGCAGCTTGGGAGGAAGCTCTGGGGCCAACGTCCTGACTTTC. It translates to CASSLGGSSGANVLTF. This sequence joins TRBV5-4 and TRBJ2-6; D ambiguous. The germline V and J ends were trimmed by 0 bases and 0 bases, with 7 bases remaining between them. This CDR3 contains 16 residues. Germline CDR1 SGHNT, CDR2 YYREEE (reference sequence).

In this sample, this clonotype turned up a few times. The chain employs TRBV15 and TRBJ2-2, with 9 bases lining up with TRBD2. J was trimmed by 2 bases and V by 8 bases; bases with no gene match: 3. Germline V lookup: CDR1 LNHNV, CDR2 YYDKDF (reference sequence). CDR3 length: 14 amino acids. The CDR3 DNA is TGTGCCACCCGTAGCGGGAGAAACACCGGGGAGCTGTTTTTT. It encodes CATRSGRNTGELFF. Full variable domain (missing parts from reference TRBV15 and TRBJ2-2): DAMVIQNPRYQVTQFGKPVTLSCSQTLNHNVMYWYQQKSSQAPKLLFHYYDKDFNNEADTPDNFQSRRPNTSFCFLDIRSPGLGDTAMYLCATRSGRNTGELFFGEGSRLTVL.